The 32 T cell receptor beta chains reported below all come from one sample, sequenced in a study of Graves' ophthalmopathy and Graves' hyperthyroidism. For repertoire sequencing, the TCR beta CDR3 regions were amplified from RNA transcripts. First-round RT-PCR employed HTBI primers, with a second-round multiplex PCR after it. A single record per CDR3 protein comes from TCRdb applying MiXCR to the multiplex PCR reads. The sample consists of roughly 300,000 distinct CDR3 sequences, 17% of them appearing once. Sequenced material: peripheral blood. Receptors were obtained from an adult man with Graves' ophthalmopathy.

The chain joins TRBV28 to TRBJ2-6, with D possibly being TRBD1 (6 bases). Trimming took off 3 bases at V and 0 bases at J, with 18 bases between the two ends. Germline values: CDR1 MDHEN, CDR2 SYDVKM. The CDR3 is 19 residues long. The CDR3 coding sequence is TGTGCCAGCAGTTTGGGGGACACCCGTGGACGCTCTGGGGCCAACGTCCTGACTTTC. Protein product: CASSLGDTRGRSGANVLTF.

This clonotype was seen ten or more times. CDR3 amino acids: CASSFGGERDGYTF. In DNA, the CDR3 is TGTGCCAGCAGCTTTGGTGGGGAACGAGATGGCTACACCTTC. V is TRBV7-9 and J is TRBJ1-2, with no clear D. CDR1 is SEHNR, CDR2 FQNEAQ, per germline (reference sequence). V was cut by 3 bases and J by 6 bases, with 14 bases left in between. The CDR3 is 14 residues long.

V gene TRBV28 combines with J gene TRBJ1-2, with TRBD1 identical over 8 bases. Germline V gene lookup returns CDR1 MDHEN and CDR2 SYDVKM. The junction had 3 bases not matched to a gene; V was cut back by 3 bases and J by 3 bases. The CDR3 covers 14 residues. CDR3 in DNA: TGTGCCAGCAGTTTGCAGGGGGCATACTATGGCTACACCTTC. Encoded protein: CASSLQGAYYGYTF.

This clonotype has ten or more counts. The chain has TRBV6-1 and TRBJ2-7; D perhaps matches TRBD2 (6 bases). CDR1 and CDR2 from the germline V gene are MNHNS and SASEGT. The CDR3 extends over 15 amino acids. Between the trimmed V and J ends, which lost 7 bases and 2 bases, there was a span of 18 bases. The CDR3, as DNA: TGTGCCAGCACCCCGACACCGGGACTCCCCTACGAGCAGTACTTC. Its protein product is CASTPTPGLPYEQYF.

This clonotype was recorded many times. V usage is TRBV11-2 and J usage is TRBJ2-2; D tentatively reads TRBD1 or TRBD2 (5 bases each). The CDR3 is 16 amino acids. In germline, CDR1 is SGHAT, CDR2 FQNNGV. The V end was cut by 2 bases, the J end by 2 bases, with 12 bases between. The CDR3: CASSLLGAINTGELFF. CDR3 DNA: TGTGCCAGCAGCTTACTCGGGGCAATAAACACCGGGGAGCTGTTTTTT.

The sample holds many counts of this clonotype. This chain links TRBV12-3 or TRBV12-4 with TRBJ2-7; no firm D call. The CDR3 is 14 residues long. Trimming cost V 1 base and J 6 bases, with 13 bases left between them. CDR3 in DNA: TGTGCCAGCAGTTTAGAGGTTAAGGGATCCGAGCAGTACTTC. Residues: CASSLEVKGSEQYF.

This sequence joins TRBV11-2 and TRBJ2-7; 10 bases fit TRBD1. The germline V gene encodes CDR1 SGHAT and CDR2 FQNNGV. The CDR3 is 16 residues long. V lost 5 bases, J lost 1 base, and 8 bases stayed unmatched. In DNA form, the CDR3 reads TGTGCCAGCAGCGCAACCCCGGGACAGGGGTCCTACGAGCAGTACTTC. Translating it yields CASSATPGQGSYEQYF.

This clonotype was counted at least ten times. This sequence joins TRBV15 and TRBJ2-7; D possibly corresponds to TRBD1 (5 bases). The V end was cut by 1 base, the J end by 3 bases, with 10 bases between. CDR3 length: 14 amino acids. Germline assignment: CDR1 LNHNV and CDR2 YYDKDF (reference sequence). Written as DNA, the CDR3 is TGTGCCACCAGCAGAGGAGACAGACTCTACGAGCAGTACTTC. It codes for CATSRGDRLYEQYF.

V usage is TRBV3-1 and J usage is TRBJ1-1; maybe TRBD1 (5 bases). In germline, CDR1 is LGHDT, CDR2 YNNKEL (reference sequence). V was cut by 2 bases and J by 8 bases, with 12 bases left in between. The CDR3 is 13 amino acids. CDR3 in amino acids: CASSQPRGREAFF. CDR3 sequence (DNA): TGTGCCAGCAGCCAACCCCGGGGCAGAGAAGCTTTCTTT.

This clonotype was recorded many times. The chain couples TRBV6-7 to TRBJ2-7; unclear D gene. TRBV6-7 is an ORF, with its function uncertain. V lost 3 bases to trimming and J lost 6 bases, with 21 bases between them. The CDR3 has 16 amino acids. The CDR3 DNA reads as TGTGCCAGCAGTTATTCCACAGAAGAACGGACGAGCGAGCAGTACTTC. Protein sequence: CASSYSTEERTSEQYF.

In its sample, this clonotype was seen many times. DNA for the CDR3: TGTGCCAGCAGTTACGGCCCAGCGATTAGGGAGACCCAGTACTTC. This sequence encodes CASSYGPAIRETQYF. The chain carries TRBV6-6 and TRBJ2-5, with D uncertain. With 2 bases removed from V and 5 bases from J, the gap between germline ends came to 15 bases. Germline CDR1 and CDR2: MNHNY and SVGAGI (reference sequence). The CDR3 runs to 15 residues.

This clonotype was recorded many times. V and J are TRBV12-3 or TRBV12-4 and TRBJ2-7, with TRBD2 matching over 9 bases. The CDR3 length is 14 residues. The J segment lost 2 bases and the V segment lost 3 bases, leaving 2 bases of the junction unmatched. CDR3: CASSLTSGTYEQYF. In DNA form, the CDR3 reads TGTGCCAGCAGTTTGACTAGCGGTACCTACGAGCAGTACTTC.

The sample holds many counts of this clonotype. The gene calls are TRBV4-1 and TRBJ2-5; 12 bases fit TRBD2. V shed 4 bases, J shed 5 bases, and the junction held 8 bases outside the gene matches. Germline values: CDR1 MGHRA, CDR2 YSYEKL. This CDR3 region has 16 residues. The CDR3, as DNA: TGCGCCAGCAGCCGATCGACTAGCGGGAGCTTGGAGACCCAGTACTTC. This encodes CASSRSTSGSLETQYF.

This clonotype was detected many times. J is TRBJ2-7 and V is TRBV6-1; 8 bases are shared with TRBD2. The CDR3 contains 18 residues. From germline, CDR1 is MNHNS and CDR2 SASEGT. The V and J ends lost 1 base and 1 base, in that order; junction bases with no gene match: 12. The CDR3 bases are TGTGCCAGCAGTGAAGAAGGGGTAGCGGGGCTGAAATCCTACGAGCAGTACTTC. Translated, it gives CASSEEGVAGLKSYEQYF.

The chain recombines TRBV28 with TRBJ1-2; perhaps TRBD1 as D (5 bases). The CDR3 extends over 13 amino acids. The germline V gene has CDR1 MDHEN and CDR2 SYDVKM. V shed 5 bases and J shed 5 bases, with 12 bases lying between them. CDR3: CASSQGWGYGYTF. The CDR3 DNA is TGTGCCAGCAGTCAGGGTTGGGGGTATGGCTACACCTTC.

Many counts were recorded for this clonotype. The chain couples TRBV10-2 to TRBJ2-7; 16 bases line up with TRBD2. This CDR3 spans 18 amino acids. Germline CDR1 reads WSHSY; CDR2 reads SAAADI. The junction had 4 bases not matched to a gene; V was cut back by 1 base and J by 1 base. Written as DNA, the CDR3 is TGCGCCAGCAGTGAGTTCGGGACTAGCGGGGGGGCATCCTACGAGCAGTACTTC. Translated, it gives CASSEFGTSGGASYEQYF.

The chain couples TRBV6-1 to TRBJ2-7; D is unclear. The V gene's germline CDR1 is MNHNS and CDR2 SASEGT. V was pared by 7 bases and J by 3 bases, with 13 bases between. The CDR3 length is 13 residues. The CDR3 coding sequence is TGTGCCAGCACTCCAGTTTTCCACTACGAGCAGTACTTC. It codes for CASTPVFHYEQYF.

The table lists this clonotype with many counts. One end of the junction is discordant with germline, which a read error may explain. The chain recombines TRBV19 with TRBJ2-2, with D possibly called TRBD1 or TRBD2 (6 bases each). The CDR3 extends over 15 amino acids. CDR1 is LNHDA, CDR2 SQIVND, per germline (reference sequence). Here the CDR3 DNA reads TGTGCCAGTAAGCGACCCGGGGGCTTTCCTAGGGAGCCGTTTTTT. This gives the protein CASKRPGGFPREPFF.

The rearrangement uses TRBV5-1 and TRBJ2-7; a possible D gene is TRBD2 (6 bases). V was trimmed by 0 bases and J by 1 base, leaving 11 bases between them. Germline lookup yields CDR1 SGHRS and CDR2 YFSETQ. The CDR3 covers 15 residues. The CDR3 is CASSLGSGLSYEQYF. The CDR3 DNA reads TGCGCCAGCAGCTTGGGGTCCGGACTATCCTACGAGCAGTACTTC.

This clonotype was observed at least ten times. CDR3 residues: CASSYSPDELYFETEAFF. As DNA, the CDR3 is TGTGCCAGCAGTTACTCTCCGGACGAACTGTATTTCGAGACTGAAGCTTTCTTT. The chain employs TRBV6-2 or TRBV6-3 and TRBJ1-1; D ambiguous. This CDR3 has 18 residues. The V gene lost 0 bases and the J gene lost 5 bases, with 22 bases spanning the gap. The germline gives CDR1 MNHEY, CDR2 SVGEGT.

This clonotype showed up many times. The V and J genes are TRBV12-3 or TRBV12-4 and TRBJ1-2; TRBD1 agrees at 7 bases. The trim removed 3 bases at V and 8 bases at J, leaving 3 bases unmatched. This CDR3 comprises 12 residues. CDR3 sequence: CASSLWGQGYTF. DNA of the CDR3: TGTGCCAGCAGTTTGTGGGGACAGGGCTACACCTTC.

This clonotype appeared many times. The chain combines TRBV6-2 or TRBV6-3 with TRBJ1-1, with D perhaps matching TRBD1 (5 bases). The CDR3 has 12 amino acids. V was shortened by 5 bases and J by 8 bases, with 12 bases between the two germline ends. Germline V gives CDR1 MNHEY, CDR2 SVGEGT. DNA for the CDR3: TGTGCCAGCAGTCAATTCAAGGGGGAAGCTTTCTTT. Translation gives CASSQFKGEAFF.

This clonotype has at least ten counts. This rearrangement joins TRBV2 to TRBJ2-2; D possibly uses TRBD1 or TRBD2 (6 bases each). Germline V gene lookup returns CDR1 SNHLY and CDR2 FYNNEI. CDR3 length equals 13 residues. V was shortened by 7 bases and J by 5 bases, with 11 bases between the two germline ends. CDR3 region: CASNRAGTGELFF. The CDR3 DNA reads as TGTGCCAGCAACAGGGCGGGAACCGGGGAGCTGTTTTTT.

The CDR3 DNA sequence: TGTGCCAGCGGCCTAGCGGGGGGCCGGGAGACCCAGTACTTC. Residues: CASGLAGGRETQYF. V usage is TRBV7-9 and J usage is TRBJ2-5, with 11 bases identical to TRBD2. V shed 8 bases and J 5 bases; nucleotides not matched to a gene: 7. The CDR3 sequence is 14 residues long. Germline CDR1 SEHNR, CDR2 FQNEAQ (reference sequence). Full variable domain (remainder filled in from reference TRBV7-9 and TRBJ2-5): DTGVSQNPRHKITKRGQNVTFRCDPISEHNRLYWYRQTLGQGPEFLTYFQNEAQLEKSRLLSDRFSAERPKGSFSTLEIQRTEQGDSAMYLCASGLAGGRETQYFGPGTRLLVL.

This clonotype was observed many times. The chain employs TRBV29-1 and TRBJ1-2; 7 bases match TRBD1. Germline V gene sequence: CDR1 SQVTM, CDR2 ANQGSEA. Trimming took 3 bases from V and 1 from J; bases not matched to a gene: 8. This CDR3 spans 15 amino acids. The CDR3 DNA follows: TGCAGCGTTGACAGGGGTACAGGGGTTAACTATGGCTACACCTTC. Encoded protein: CSVDRGTGVNYGYTF.

Ten or more counts support this clonotype. J is TRBJ1-3 and V is TRBV19; D is ambiguous. The germline gives CDR1 LNHDA, CDR2 SQIVND (reference sequence). CDR3 length: 13 amino acids. V lost 3 bases, J lost 0 bases, and 3 bases lay in between. CDR3 in DNA: TGTGCCAGTAGTATCAGCTCTGGAAACACCATATATTTT. Protein sequence: CASSISSGNTIYF.

The V call is TRBV12-3 or TRBV12-4, the J call TRBJ2-7; D is perhaps TRBD2 (5 bases). The CDR3 covers 13 residues. V shed 3 bases and J shed 6 bases, with 12 bases lying between them. CDR3 protein: CASSLLEAREQYF. The CDR3 coding sequence is TGTGCCAGCAGTTTGTTGGAGGCTCGCGAGCAGTACTTC.

This clonotype was counted ten times or more. The rearrangement links TRBV11-1 to TRBJ1-1, with D perhaps TRBD1 (5 bases). The CDR3 totals 17 residues. Trimming removed 5 bases at V and 4 bases at J, with 23 bases between. Germline V CDR1 and CDR2: SGHAT, FQDESV (reference sequence). The CDR3 loop reads CASSPPWVGGGGTEAFF. The CDR3 DNA reads as TGTGCCAGCAGCCCCCCATGGGTTGGGGGTGGAGGCACTGAAGCTTTCTTT.

There are many counts of this clonotype. This chain uses TRBV20-1 with TRBJ2-5, with 7 nucleotides matching TRBD2. The CDR3 sequence is 14 residues long. The junction had 6 bases not matched to a gene; V was cut back by 0 bases and J by 5 bases. Germline-derived CDR1 and CDR2 are DFQATT and SNEGSKA (reference sequence). The CDR3 region is CSARDAGVHETQYF. The DNA of the CDR3 is TGCAGTGCTAGAGATGCGGGAGTACATGAGACCCAGTACTTC.

This clonotype was picked up many times. The chain uses TRBV2 and TRBJ2-5, with TRBD2 matching over 14 bases. Germline lookup yields CDR1 SNHLY and CDR2 FYNNEI. The CDR3 is 13 amino acids. With 11 bases clipped from V and 5 bases from J, the junction kept 4 bases outside the gene matches. CDR3 sequence reads: CAGGLAGVETQYF. In DNA, the CDR3 is TGTGCCGGGGGACTAGCGGGAGTGGAGACCCAGTACTTC.

This clonotype was observed at least ten times. The chain is built from TRBV20-1 and TRBJ1-6, with D unresolved. The germline V gene has CDR1 DFQATT and CDR2 SNEGSKA (reference sequence). Trimming left V 4 bases short and J 6 bases short, with 10 bases between. The length of the CDR3 is 13 residues. The CDR3 nucleotides are TGCAGTGCTACAAGTTCGAGTAATTCACCCCTCCACTTT. Translated, it gives CSATSSSNSPLHF.

CDR3 sequence (DNA): TGTGCCAGCAGGACTCGACAGGGAGTGAATCAGCCCCAGCATTTT. Its translation: CASRTRQGVNQPQHF. V usage is TRBV6-4 and J usage is TRBJ1-5; 7 bases are shared with TRBD1. The CDR3 spans 15 residues. Germline CDR1 MRHNA, CDR2 SNTAGT. V was pared by 6 bases and J by 4 bases, with 9 bases of the junction left unmatched.